This T cell receptor beta chain is from a study of cytomegalovirus exposure and HLA in healthy donors. 60 Vbeta and 13 Jbeta primers were used in PCR. The assay was immunoSEQ multiplex PCR, and TCRdb's table has in-frame clones only and misses some. Here the sample spans 150,000 to 200,000 clones, around 63% being singletons. The sequence was collected from a woman under 30 in good health and CMV-seropositive. Sequenced: PBMCs.

This CDR3 is CASSLDRPTGSGGGQPQHF. CDR3 in DNA: TGTGCCAGCAGTTTGGATCGACCAACGGGGTCAGGGGGAGGTCAGCCCCAGCATTTT. The chain joins TRBV28 to TRBJ1-5, with TRBD1 matching over 7 bases. CDR3 length: 19 residues. Germline loops: CDR1 MDHEN, CDR2 SYDVKM. V dropped 3 bases and J dropped 6; count of bases not matched to a gene: 20.